The 24 T cell receptor beta chains reported below all come from one sample, sequenced in a study of cytomegalovirus exposure and HLA in healthy donors. The PCR used 60 Vbeta and 13 Jbeta primers. Profiled with immunoSEQ multiplex PCR; TCRdb holds only in-frame clones, not every one. The data show approximately 70,000 clones, with around three quarters seen just once and approximately 8% held by the top ten. Material: PBMCs. All receptors come from a man aged 55-75 years in good health and CMV-seropositive.

This clone was found a few times. The chain carries TRBV5-6 and TRBJ1-1; TRBD1 agrees at 8 bases. Germline trimming cut 0 bases from V and 11 bases from J; bases unmatched to any gene: 12. The CDR3 runs 15 residues. Germline-derived CDR1 and CDR2 are SGHDT and YYEEEE. For the CDR3, the DNA is TGTGCCAGCAGCTTGGTAGGGACAGGACTTCTCCCTGCTTTCTTT. Its translation: CASSLVGTGLLPAFF. The full variable domain, rest sourced from reference TRBV5-6 and TRBJ1-1, is DAGVTQSPTHLIKTRGQQVTLRCSPKSGHDTVSWYQQALGQGPQFIFQYYEEEERQRGNFPDRFSGHQFPNYSSELNVNALLLGDSALYLCASSLVGTGLLPAFFGQGTRLTVV.

A remark on this clone: Compared with germline, one end of the junction differs, possibly owing to a read error. The rearrangement links TRBV7-7 to TRBJ2-5, with D possibly being TRBD2 (7 bases). The CDR3 extends over 16 amino acids. Germline values: CDR1 SSHAT, CDR2 FNYEAQ (reference sequence). CDR3 nucleotide sequence: TGTGCTAGCAGCTTACAAAACGGGGGGCTCGGAGAGACCCAGTACTTC. It codes for CASSLQNGGLGETQYF.

The V gene is TRBV23-1, the J gene TRBJ1-4; D remains ambiguous. TRBV23-1 is sorted into the ORF group, with uncertain function. V shed 5 bases and J shed 5 bases, with 9 bases lying between them. This CDR3 has 13 residues. The CDR3 spells CASSRYGNEKLFF. For the CDR3, the DNA is TGCGCCAGCAGTAGGTACGGGAATGAAAAACTGTTTTTT.

This clone was picked up a small number of times. The rearrangement uses TRBV11-3 and TRBJ2-7; TRBD1 agrees at 7 bases. In germline, CDR1 is SGHNT, CDR2 YENEEA. The CDR3 is made up of 14 amino acids. V dropped 5 bases and J dropped 2; count of bases not matched to a gene: 6. DNA of the CDR3: TGTGCCAGCAGCCCCGGACAGGCAACCTACGAGCAGTACTTC. Its translation is CASSPGQATYEQYF.

The J gene is TRBJ2-1, the V gene TRBV2; 9 positions agree with TRBD1. Germline V gene sequence: CDR1 SNHLY, CDR2 FYNNEI. V trimming: 7 bases; J trimming: 5 bases; junction bases outside the gene matches: 9. The length of the CDR3 is 15 residues. CDR3 amino acids: CASKLGGTGHNEQFF. DNA of the CDR3: TGTGCCAGCAAGTTGGGGGGGACAGGGCACAATGAGCAGTTCTTC.

The CDR3 DNA reads TGTGCCAGTAGGCCGTTGGGTGCGGGTGGTGACGAGCAGTACTTC. It yields the protein CASRPLGAGGDEQYF. The rearrangement uses TRBV19 and TRBJ2-7, with TRBD2 as a possible D gene (5 bases). Trimming removed 6 bases from V and 5 bases from J, with 20 bases in between. This CDR3 region has 15 residues. Germline V gives CDR1 LNHDA, CDR2 SQIVND (reference sequence).

This clone was observed a few times. This sequence joins TRBV7-9 and TRBJ2-3; the match to TRBD2 covers 7 bases. This CDR3 region has 19 residues. Trimming cost V 2 bases and J 0 bases; bases outside gene matches: 14. CDR1 is SEHNR, CDR2 FQNEAQ, per germline (reference sequence). The CDR3 bases are TGTGCCAGCAGCTTAACTGTCACGGGGGGAGAAACTAGCACAGATACGCAGTATTTT. This codes for CASSLTVTGGETSTDTQYF.

The chain combines TRBV6-6 with TRBJ1-6; D unresolved. The germline V gene has CDR1 MNHNY and CDR2 SVGAGI (reference sequence). V was trimmed by 8 bases and J by 2 bases, leaving 10 bases between them. CDR3 length: 14 residues. The CDR3 is CASSGSAYNSPLHF. CDR3 in DNA: TGTGCCAGCTCAGGTTCAGCCTATAATTCACCCCTCCACTTT.

This chain uses TRBV2 with TRBJ1-5; D remains unclear. Trimming pared 11 bases from V and 3 bases from J, leaving 11 bases between. Germline loops: CDR1 SNHLY, CDR2 FYNNEI. This CDR3 comprises 12 residues. This chain's CDR3 is CAAQSDNQPQHF. DNA of the CDR3: TGTGCCGCACAAAGCGACAATCAGCCCCAGCATTTT.

The chain carries TRBV6-1 and TRBJ1-2; 8 bases agree with TRBD1. CDR1 is MNHNS and CDR2 is SASEGT in the germline V gene. V shed 5 bases, J shed 7 bases, and the junction held 9 bases outside the gene matches. This CDR3 is 14 amino acids long. The CDR3 is CASSPGQELSGYTF. In DNA, the CDR3 is TGTGCCAGCAGTCCGGGACAGGAGTTGAGTGGCTACACCTTC.

This sequence joins TRBV14 and TRBJ2-7; D perhaps matches TRBD2 (5 bases). Deletions cut 2 bases from V and 5 bases from J, with 13 bases between. Germline V lookup: CDR1 SGHDN, CDR2 FVKESK. This CDR3 region has 14 residues. The CDR3 spells CASSQIIGSNEQYF. CDR3 nucleotide sequence: TGTGCCAGCAGCCAAATAATAGGGAGCAACGAGCAGTACTTC.

V usage is TRBV27 and J usage is TRBJ2-6; 9 bases map to TRBD1. Germline CDR1 MNHEY, CDR2 SMNVEV (reference sequence). The CDR3 spans 18 residues. V lost 7 bases, J lost 1 base, and 11 bases stayed unmatched. CDR3 nucleotide sequence: TGTGCCAGCAAATTAGGGACAGGGAGTATGTCTGGGGCCAACGTCCTGACTTTC. This codes for CASKLGTGSMSGANVLTF.

V gene TRBV7-2 combines with J gene TRBJ1-6; D gene ambiguous. The V end was cut by 2 bases, the J end by 6 bases, with 17 bases between. The CDR3 is made up of 17 amino acids. In germline, CDR1 is SGHTA, CDR2 FQGNSA. The CDR3 coding sequence is TGTGCCAGCAGCTTATGGTCGGCAGGCGACGTTAATTCACCCCTCCACTTT. Translation: CASSLWSAGDVNSPLHF.

The chain is built from TRBV7-8 and TRBJ2-2; 7 bases are a match to TRBD1. Germline trimming cut 3 bases from V and 6 bases from J; bases unmatched to any gene: 4. Germline V lookup: CDR1 SGHVS, CDR2 FQNEAQ. The CDR3 has 14 amino acids. The CDR3 region is CASSFNRGPGELFF. The CDR3 region has the DNA TGTGCCAGCAGCTTTAACAGGGGACCCGGGGAGCTGTTTTTT.

The count of this clone is one. In DNA, the CDR3 is TGTGCCAGCAGCTCGGGGACTAGCGGGAGGGCCGGGGCCAAAAACATTCAGTACTTC. Translated, it gives CASSSGTSGRAGAKNIQYF. The chain combines TRBV11-3 with TRBJ2-4, with 16 bases matching TRBD2. The length of the CDR3 is 19 residues. Germline V gene data show CDR1 as SGHNT and CDR2 as YENEEA. V was clipped by 4 bases and J by 1 base; unmatched bases: 7.

CDR3 bases: TGTGCCAGCATCGACGCCTTAGCGCGAAATGAGCAGTTCTTC. Translating gives CASIDALARNEQFF. The chain joins TRBV6-6 to TRBJ2-1; D perhaps matches TRBD2 (5 bases). Germline lookup yields CDR1 MNHNY and CDR2 SVGAGI (reference sequence). The CDR3 consists of 14 residues. The V gene lost 7 bases and the J gene lost 7 bases, with 17 bases spanning the gap.

V gene TRBV7-2 combines with J gene TRBJ1-5; D is uncertain. The germline V gene has CDR1 SGHTA and CDR2 FQGNSA. The V gene lost 3 bases and the J gene lost 0 bases, with 3 bases spanning the gap. This CDR3 contains 13 residues. CDR3 amino acids: CASSFSSNQPQHF. The DNA of the CDR3 is TGTGCCAGCAGCTTCAGTAGCAATCAGCCCCAGCATTTT.

The chain combines TRBV5-1 with TRBJ2-7, with D uncertain. With 1 base removed from V and 3 bases from J, the gap between germline ends came to 11 bases. The CDR3 runs 14 residues. Germline V gene sequence: CDR1 SGHRS, CDR2 YFSETQ. The CDR3 bases are TGCGCCAGCAGCTTGCCAGGATCCAACTACGAGCAGTACTTC. It translates to CASSLPGSNYEQYF.

This chain connects TRBV19 to TRBJ1-4, with a weak D call TRBD1 (5 bases). The CDR3 spans 11 residues. Germline V gene lookup returns CDR1 LNHDA and CDR2 SQIVND (reference sequence). The ends were cut back, 6 bases at V and 8 bases at J, with 7 bases in the middle. CDR3 coding DNA: TGTGCCAGTAGGAACAGGGAAAAACTGTTTTTT. Residues: CASRNREKLFF. Using reference TRBV19 and TRBJ1-4 for the parts outside the CDR3, the full variable domain is DGGITQSPKYLFRKEGQNVTLSCEQNLNHDAMYWYRQDPGQGLRLIYYSQIVNDFQKGDIAEGYSVSREKKESFPLTVTSAQKNPTAFYLCASRNREKLFFGSGTQLSVL.

There are a few counts of this clone. The J gene is TRBJ1-6, the V gene TRBV5-6; D possibly corresponds to TRBD1 (5 bases). V was trimmed by 3 bases and J by 0 bases, leaving 13 bases between them. The CDR3 has 17 residues. Germline assignment: CDR1 SGHDT and CDR2 YYEEEE. The DNA for the CDR3 is TGTGCCAGCAGCTCCCGGGGGAACAGCTCCTATAATTCACCCCTCCACTTT. Amino acids: CASSSRGNSSYNSPLHF.

In this sample, this clone turned up a few times. CDR3 protein: CASSLSAGSMISTDTQYF. The CDR3 nucleotides are TGTGCCAGCAGTTTATCCGCGGGATCTATGATTAGCACAGATACGCAGTATTTT. The genes are TRBV27 and TRBJ2-3; D perhaps matches TRBD2 (6 bases). The CDR3 runs 18 residues. V shed 0 bases and J shed 0 bases, with 16 bases lying between them. Germline V gene data show CDR1 as MNHEY and CDR2 as SMNVEV (reference sequence).

This clone is medium-sized (0.01 to 0.1%) in the sample. The chain recombines TRBV5-6 with TRBJ1-2; TRBD1 matches 8 bases. This CDR3 is 18 amino acids long. Per the germline V gene, CDR1 is SGHDT and CDR2 is YYEEEE. Trimming took 4 bases from V and 0 from J; bases not matched to a gene: 14. This chain's CDR3 is CASSGTSGTGLANYGYTF. The CDR3 bases are TGTGCCAGCAGCGGGACATCCGGGACAGGATTAGCTAACTATGGCTACACCTTC.

V and J are TRBV9 and TRBJ2-7, with 9 bases aligning to TRBD1. The CDR3 has 16 residues. V lost 4 bases, J lost 0 bases, and 8 bases stayed unmatched. Germline V lookup: CDR1 SGDLS, CDR2 YYNGEE. The DNA for the CDR3 is TGTGCCAGCAGCCCCTGGGACAGGGCCAGCTCCTACGAGCAGTACTTC. Protein: CASSPWDRASSYEQYF.

The chain employs TRBV4-2 and TRBJ2-1, with TRBD2 identical over 13 bases. Germline lookup yields CDR1 LGHNA and CDR2 YNFKEQ. The J segment lost 5 bases and the V segment lost 3 bases, leaving 7 bases of the junction unmatched. The CDR3 length is 17 residues. This CDR3 reads CASSQHPGLAGNNEQFF. The CDR3 nucleotides read TGTGCCAGCAGCCAGCACCCGGGACTAGCGGGGAACAATGAGCAGTTCTTC.